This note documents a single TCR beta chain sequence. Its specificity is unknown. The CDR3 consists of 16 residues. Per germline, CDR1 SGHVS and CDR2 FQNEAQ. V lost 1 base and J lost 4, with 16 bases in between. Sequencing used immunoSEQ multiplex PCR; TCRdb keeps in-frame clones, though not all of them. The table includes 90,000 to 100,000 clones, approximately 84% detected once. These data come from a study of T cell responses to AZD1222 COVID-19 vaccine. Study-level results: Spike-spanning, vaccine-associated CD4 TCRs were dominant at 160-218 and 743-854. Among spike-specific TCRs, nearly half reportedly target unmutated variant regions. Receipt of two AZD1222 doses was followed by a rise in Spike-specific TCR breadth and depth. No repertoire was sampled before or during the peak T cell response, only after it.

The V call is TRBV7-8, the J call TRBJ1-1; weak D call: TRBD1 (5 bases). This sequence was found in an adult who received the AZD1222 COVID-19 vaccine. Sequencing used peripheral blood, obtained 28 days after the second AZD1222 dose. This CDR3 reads CASSLERADIGTEAFF. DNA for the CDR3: TGTGCCAGCAGCTTAGAGAGAGCGGACATCGGCACTGAAGCTTTCTTT.